This T cell receptor (beta chain) was captured by sequencing in a study of T cell responses to AZD1222 COVID-19 vaccine. General study points: Clonal diversity was possibly underestimated, and white British individuals and females predominated among donors. Targets within unmutated variant regions were reportedly found for nearly half of spike-specific TCRs. Receipt of two AZD1222 doses was followed by a rise in Spike-specific TCR breadth and depth.

The repertoire was sequenced with immunoSEQ multiplex PCR; TCRdb's copy has only in-frame clones and lacks some. The sample lists 210,000 or so clones; roughly 94% were seen once. To note about this clone: The target antigen is unknown.

The germline V and J ends were trimmed by 3 bases and 4 bases, with 8 bases remaining between them. Per germline, CDR1 MNHEY and CDR2 SVGAGI. The CDR3 totals 13 residues. Material: peripheral blood, obtained 28 days after the second dose of the MenACWY control vaccine. The chain is built from TRBV6-5 and TRBJ2-3; tentatively, D is TRBD2 (5 bases). The sequence came from an adult who received the MenACWY meningococcal vaccine as a control. The CDR3 coding sequence is TGTGCCAGCAGTTATGAGAGGGCAGATACGCAGTATTTT. It codes for CASSYERADTQYF.